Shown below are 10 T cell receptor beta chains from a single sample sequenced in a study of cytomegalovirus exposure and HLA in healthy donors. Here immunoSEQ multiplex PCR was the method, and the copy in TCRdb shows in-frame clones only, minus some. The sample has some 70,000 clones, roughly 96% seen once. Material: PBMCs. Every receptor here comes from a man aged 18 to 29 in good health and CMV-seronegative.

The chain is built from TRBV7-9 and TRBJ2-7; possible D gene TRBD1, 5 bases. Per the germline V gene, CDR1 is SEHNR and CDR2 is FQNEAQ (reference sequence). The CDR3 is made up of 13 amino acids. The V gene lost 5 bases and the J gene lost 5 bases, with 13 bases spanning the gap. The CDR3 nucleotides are TGTGCCAGCAGCGCCATAGACAGCCACGAGCAGTACTTC. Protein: CASSAIDSHEQYF.

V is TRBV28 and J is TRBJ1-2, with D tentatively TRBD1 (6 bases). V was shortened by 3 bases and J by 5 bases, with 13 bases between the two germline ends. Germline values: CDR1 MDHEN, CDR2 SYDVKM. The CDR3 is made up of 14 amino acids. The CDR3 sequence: CASSFPRGAYGYTF. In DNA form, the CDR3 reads TGTGCCAGCAGTTTCCCCAGGGGAGCATATGGCTACACCTTC.

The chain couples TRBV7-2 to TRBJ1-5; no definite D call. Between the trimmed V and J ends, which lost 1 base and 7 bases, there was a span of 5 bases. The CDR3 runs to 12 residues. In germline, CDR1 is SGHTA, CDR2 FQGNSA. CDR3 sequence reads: CASSLGEQPQHF. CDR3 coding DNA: TGTGCCAGCAGCTTAGGAGAACAGCCCCAGCATTTT.

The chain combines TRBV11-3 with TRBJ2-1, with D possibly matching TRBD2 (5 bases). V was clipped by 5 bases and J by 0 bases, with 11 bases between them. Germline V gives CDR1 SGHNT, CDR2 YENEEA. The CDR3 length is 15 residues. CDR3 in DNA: TGTGCCAGCAGCGAACCCGGGGACTCCTACAATGAGCAGTTCTTC. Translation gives CASSEPGDSYNEQFF.

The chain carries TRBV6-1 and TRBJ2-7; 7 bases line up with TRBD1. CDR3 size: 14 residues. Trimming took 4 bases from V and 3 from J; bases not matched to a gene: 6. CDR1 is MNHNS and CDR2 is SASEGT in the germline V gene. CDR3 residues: CASSGRDSYYEQYF. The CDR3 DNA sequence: TGTGCCAGCAGTGGAAGGGACAGTTACTACGAGCAGTACTTC.

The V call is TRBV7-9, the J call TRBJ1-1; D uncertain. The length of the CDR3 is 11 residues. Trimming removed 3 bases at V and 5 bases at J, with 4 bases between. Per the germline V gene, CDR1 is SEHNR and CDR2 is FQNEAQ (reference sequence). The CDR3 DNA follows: TGTGCCAGCAGCTTCGGGACTGAAGCTTTCTTT. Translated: CASSFGTEAFF.

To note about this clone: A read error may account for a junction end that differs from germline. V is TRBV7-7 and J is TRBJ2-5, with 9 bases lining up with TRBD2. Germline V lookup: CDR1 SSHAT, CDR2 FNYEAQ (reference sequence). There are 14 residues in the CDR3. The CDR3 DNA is TGTGCTAGCAGCTTAGAGCGGGAGGAAGAGACCCAGTACTTC. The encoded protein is CASSLEREEETQYF.

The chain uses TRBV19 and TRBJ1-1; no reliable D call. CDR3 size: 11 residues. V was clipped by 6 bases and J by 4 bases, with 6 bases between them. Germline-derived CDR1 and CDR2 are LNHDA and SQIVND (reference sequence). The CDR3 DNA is TGTGCCAGTAGGAGACTCACTGAAGCTTTCTTT. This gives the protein CASRRLTEAFF.

In nucleotides, the CDR3 is TGCGCCAGCAGCCAAGATAGGGTAGAACTAGCGGGTGCCTACGAGCAGTACTTC. The encoded protein is CASSQDRVELAGAYEQYF. The J gene is TRBJ2-7, the V gene TRBV4-1; 9 nucleotides line up with TRBD2. This CDR3 is built from 18 residues. V trimming: 0 bases; J trimming: 2 bases; junction bases outside the gene matches: 11. The germline gives CDR1 MGHRA, CDR2 YSYEKL.

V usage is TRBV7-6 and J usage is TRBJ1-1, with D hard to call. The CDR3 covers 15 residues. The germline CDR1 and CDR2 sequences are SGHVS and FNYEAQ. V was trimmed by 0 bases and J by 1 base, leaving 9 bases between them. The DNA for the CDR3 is TGTGCCAGCAGCTTAGCCGTTGACAAGAACACTGAAGCTTTCTTT. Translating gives CASSLAVDKNTEAFF.